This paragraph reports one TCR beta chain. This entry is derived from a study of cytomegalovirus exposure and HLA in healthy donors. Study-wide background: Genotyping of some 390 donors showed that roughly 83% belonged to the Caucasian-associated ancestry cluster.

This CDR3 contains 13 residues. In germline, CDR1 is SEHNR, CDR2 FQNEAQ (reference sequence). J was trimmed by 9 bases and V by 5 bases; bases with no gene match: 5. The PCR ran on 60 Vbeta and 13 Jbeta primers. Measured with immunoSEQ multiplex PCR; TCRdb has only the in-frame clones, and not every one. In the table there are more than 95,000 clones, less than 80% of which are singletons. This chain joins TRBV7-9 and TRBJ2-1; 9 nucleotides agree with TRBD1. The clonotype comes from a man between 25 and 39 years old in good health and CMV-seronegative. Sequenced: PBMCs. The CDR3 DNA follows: TGTGCCAGCAGCATAACAGGGGGCAGTGAGCAGTTCTTC. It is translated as CASSITGGSEQFF. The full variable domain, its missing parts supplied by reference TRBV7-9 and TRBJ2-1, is DTGVSQNPRHKITKRGQNVTFRCDPISEHNRLYWYRQTLGQGPEFLTYFQNEAQLEKSRLLSDRFSAERPKGSFSTLEIQRTEQGDSAMYLCASSITGGSEQFFGPGTRLTVL.